The 20 T cell receptor beta chains given below trace back to one sample, sequenced in a study of cytomegalovirus exposure and HLA in healthy donors. Primers for the PCR totalled 60 Vbeta and 13 Jbeta. Sequencing used immunoSEQ multiplex PCR; TCRdb keeps in-frame clones, though not all of them. Of under 150,000 clones in the sample, less than 80% were seen once. Sequencing input: PBMCs. The source is a woman between 40 and 50 years old in good health and CMV-seropositive.

The genes are TRBV7-9 and TRBJ1-5; 11 bases match TRBD1. The CDR3 length is 17 residues. V shed 5 bases, J shed 5 bases, and the junction held 11 bases outside the gene matches. The V gene's germline CDR1 is SEHNR and CDR2 FQNEAQ (reference sequence). CDR3 sequence (DNA): TGTGCCAGCAGCGCCTCTCCCGGGACAGGGGGGGATCAGCCCCAGCATTTT. Translated, it gives CASSASPGTGGDQPQHF.

This clone showed up just once. This sequence joins TRBV2 and TRBJ1-2, with TRBD1 as a possible D gene (5 bases). The CDR3 extends over 13 amino acids. CDR1 is SNHLY and CDR2 is FYNNEI in the germline V gene. V was trimmed by 2 bases and J by 4 bases, leaving 8 bases between them. The CDR3 is CASSESGGYGYTF. Written as DNA, the CDR3 is TGTGCCAGCAGTGAATCCGGGGGCTATGGCTACACCTTC.

This clone came up once. V is TRBV10-3 and J is TRBJ2-1; the D is unclear. This CDR3 contains 12 residues. The V gene's germline CDR1 is ENHRY and CDR2 SYGVKD. Trimming left V 6 bases short and J 8 bases short, with 11 bases between. The CDR3 DNA sequence: TGTGCCATCAGCAGAGAAGGAGATGAGCAGTTCTTC. Amino acid sequence: CAISREGDEQFF.

The J gene is TRBJ1-1, the V gene TRBV6-1, with a possible D match to TRBD1 (6 bases). With 5 bases removed from V and 10 bases from J, the gap between germline ends came to 14 bases. The CDR3 spans 12 residues. From germline, CDR1 is MNHNS and CDR2 SASEGT. The CDR3 nucleotides are TGTGCCAGCAGTAGAGGAGGGGGGGGAGCTTTCTTT. Translation gives CASSRGGGGAFF.

The rearrangement links TRBV9 to TRBJ1-2, with 10 bases identical to TRBD1. The germline V gene encodes CDR1 SGDLS and CDR2 YYNGEE. This CDR3 comprises 16 residues. The V and J ends lost 4 bases and 4 bases, in that order; junction bases with no gene match: 10. DNA of the CDR3: TGTGCCAGCAGCCCGTACGGGACAGGGGATTCCTATGGCTACACCTTC. This sequence encodes CASSPYGTGDSYGYTF.

The chain employs TRBV7-8 and TRBJ1-1, with D possibly being TRBD1 (6 bases). Trimming removed 5 bases from V and 4 bases from J, with 20 bases in between. Germline V gene sequence: CDR1 SGHVS, CDR2 FQNEAQ. The CDR3 spans 16 residues. This chain's CDR3 is CASSLRQDARVTEAFF. For the CDR3, the DNA is TGTGCCAGCAGCCTAAGACAGGACGCTCGGGTCACTGAAGCTTTCTTT.

The chain couples TRBV15 to TRBJ2-5; 9 bases are a match to TRBD2. Germline lookup yields CDR1 LNHNV and CDR2 YYDKDF (reference sequence). This CDR3 has 16 residues. With V trimmed by 1 base and J by 2 bases, 5 bases remained unmatched. CDR3 nucleotide sequence: TGTGCCACCAGCAGAGGACAAGCGGGAGGACAAGAGACCCAGTACTTC. Residues: CATSRGQAGGQETQYF.

The chain employs TRBV4-1 and TRBJ1-2; maybe TRBD1 (5 bases). This CDR3 contains 16 residues. V shed 1 base and J shed 3 bases, with 15 bases lying between them. Germline V gives CDR1 MGHRA, CDR2 YSYEKL. The CDR3 sequence is CASSQVLGGRYYGYTF. As DNA, the CDR3 is TGCGCCAGCAGCCAAGTCCTCGGGGGTAGGTACTATGGCTACACCTTC.

V is TRBV6-6 and J is TRBJ2-7, with TRBD2 as a possible D gene (5 bases). Trimming left V 4 bases short and J 4 bases short, with 8 bases between. The CDR3 length is 12 residues. From germline, CDR1 is MNHNY and CDR2 SVGAGI (reference sequence). The CDR3 bases are TGTGCCAGCAGTTTCGGAGGATACGAGCAGTACTTC. It is translated as CASSFGGYEQYF.

The rearrangement uses TRBV25-1 and TRBJ2-3; TRBD2 is a possible D gene (7 bases). CDR3 length equals 14 residues. V lost 4 bases, J lost 2 bases, and 10 bases lay in between. Germline V gives CDR1 MGHDK, CDR2 SYGVNS. CDR3 loop: CASSGGGFTDTQYF. In DNA form, the CDR3 reads TGTGCCAGCAGTGGCGGGGGCTTCACAGATACGCAGTATTTT.

The chain is built from TRBV27 and TRBJ2-3, with no clear D. V lost 1 base and J 1 base, leaving 6 bases between the germline ends. The germline V gene has CDR1 MNHEY and CDR2 SMNVEV (reference sequence). This CDR3 is built from 14 residues. CDR3 DNA sequence: TGTGCCAGCAGTTTATACCAGGGCACAGATACGCAGTATTTT. Protein product: CASSLYQGTDTQYF.

This rearrangement joins TRBV27 to TRBJ1-4, with unresolved D. Trimming pared 5 bases from V and 2 bases from J, leaving 15 bases between. The CDR3 is made up of 16 amino acids. Germline V gene data show CDR1 as MNHEY and CDR2 as SMNVEV (reference sequence). The chain's CDR3 is CASSRRTRVTNEKLFF. CDR3 nucleotide sequence: TGTGCCAGCAGTCGACGGACGAGGGTTACTAATGAAAAACTGTTTTTT.

The rearrangement links TRBV18 to TRBJ2-1, with 13 bases aligning to TRBD2. V was pared by 6 bases and J by 9 bases, with 5 bases of the junction left unmatched. From germline, CDR1 is KGHSH and CDR2 LQKENI. There are 14 residues in the CDR3. This CDR3 reads CASSTSGGAGEQFF. The DNA of the CDR3 is TGTGCCAGCTCCACTAGCGGGGGGGCCGGTGAGCAGTTCTTC. Together with reference TRBV18 and TRBJ2-1, the CDR3 gives the full variable domain: NAGVMQNPRHLVRRRGQEARLRCSPMKGHSHVYWYRQLPEEGLKFMVYLQKENIIDESGMPKERFSAEFPKEGPSILRIQQVVRGDSAAYFCASSTSGGAGEQFFGPGTRLTVL.

The V and J genes are TRBV9 and TRBJ2-3; TRBD2 aligns across 12 bases. The CDR3 is made up of 16 amino acids. In germline, CDR1 is SGDLS, CDR2 YYNGEE. The V segment lost 4 bases and the J segment 2 bases; nucleotides outside the gene matches: 5. In DNA form, the CDR3 reads TGTGCCAGCAGCTTCAGGACTAGCGGGGTCACAGATACGCAGTATTTT. Its translation is CASSFRTSGVTDTQYF.

This sequence joins TRBV11-2 and TRBJ1-3; tentatively, D is TRBD1 (5 bases). Trimming removed 5 bases from V and 7 bases from J, with 21 bases in between. The V gene's germline CDR1 is SGHAT and CDR2 FQNNGV. The CDR3 sequence is 16 residues long. The CDR3 sequence: CASSDPSGGLRNTIYF. CDR3 sequence (DNA): TGTGCCAGCAGCGACCCATCTGGGGGACTGAGGAACACCATATATTTT.

This chain links TRBV4-1 with TRBJ2-7, with TRBD1 matching over 9 bases. V lost 6 bases and J lost 6; bases outside the gene matches: 12. In germline, CDR1 is MGHRA, CDR2 YSYEKL. The CDR3 consists of 15 residues. In nucleotides, the CDR3 is TGCGCCAGCAGTCCCCAGGGACAGGGAGGACTCGAGCAGTACTTC. Translated: CASSPQGQGGLEQYF.

Regarding this clone: One base separates it from a far larger clone, so it is likely a read error. The chain couples TRBV4-3 to TRBJ1-2; no firm D call. The CDR3 extends over 15 amino acids. Germline lookup yields CDR1 LGHNA and CDR2 YSLEER. CDR3 amino acids: CASSQEEGRVYGSTF. CDR3 nucleotide sequence: TGCGCCAGCAGCCAAGAAGAGGGAAGGGTTTATGGCTCCACCTTC.

This clone appeared a few times. This sequence joins TRBV5-1 and TRBJ2-3, with 11 bases matching TRBD2. J lost 3 bases, V lost 2 bases, and 5 bases had no gene match. Germline V gene data show CDR1 as SGHRS and CDR2 as YFSETQ. This CDR3 comprises 16 residues. CDR3 bases: TGCGCCAGCAGCTTCTCTAGCGGGGGGCGGACAGATACGCAGTATTTT. Translation gives CASSFSSGGRTDTQYF.

The table lists this clone with a few counts. The V and J genes are TRBV7-9 and TRBJ1-3, with D possibly being TRBD1 (6 bases). With 2 bases removed from V and 2 bases from J, the gap between germline ends came to 13 bases. The CDR3 contains 16 residues. Per the germline V gene, CDR1 is SEHNR and CDR2 is FQNEAQ (reference sequence). This CDR3 reads CASSLIGGLAGNTIYF. In DNA form, the CDR3 reads TGTGCCAGCAGCTTAATCGGGGGGCTGGCTGGAAACACCATATATTTT.

This clone was recorded a few times. V gene TRBV11-3 combines with J gene TRBJ1-1, with D perhaps matching TRBD1 (5 bases). The CDR3 totals 14 residues. Germline V CDR1 and CDR2: SGHNT, YENEEA. V lost 3 bases to trimming and J lost 5 bases, with 13 bases between them. In DNA form, the CDR3 reads TGTGCCAGCAGCTTGGAGGGGCCAGGGACTGAAGCTTTCTTT. The encoded protein is CASSLEGPGTEAFF.